Sequencing of this T cell receptor beta chain was carried out in a study of monozygotic twins with cystic fibrosis. In the case of this clone: Its specificity is not known.

Sequenced by immunoSEQ multiplex PCR; TCRdb stores in-frame clones only, minus some. The sample yields 20,000 to 30,000 clones, 90% seen once. Study conclusions and caveats: In this small cohort, shared CDR3 numbers showed no association with age, concordance or disease severity. Monozygotic CF twins shared more identical nucleotide clonotypes than unrelated patients. The repertoire was suggested to be naive-dominated, clonality median around 0.01.

This CDR3 has 13 residues. V lost 2 bases and J lost 8, with 12 bases in between. CDR1 and CDR2 (germline): LNHDA, SQIVND (reference sequence). The genes are TRBV19 and TRBJ1-2; no clear D gene. The specimen sequenced was blood. The receptor comes from a girl aged 2 to 10 with cystic fibrosis. This CDR3 is CASSILEDQGYTF. CDR3 DNA: TGTGCCAGTAGTATACTGGAAGATCAGGGCTACACCTTC.